Below, 26 T cell receptor beta chains from the same sample are listed, as sequenced in a study of CD8+CD57+ T cells in acquired aplastic anemia. The sequenced patients had an expansion of CD8+CD57+ cells seen by flow cytometry. TCR beta VDJ and CDR3 profiles were obtained from a genomic DNA template. TCRdb fed the reads into MiXCR, producing one record per CDR3 protein. The sample holds some 140,000 distinct CDR3 sequences, approximately 52% seen once. The sequencing input was sorted CD4+, CD8+, or CD8+CD57+ T cells (not recorded which) from PBMCs. The receptors were gathered from a human donor with aplastic anemia.

This clonotype was counted between two and nine times. V is TRBV7-9 and J is TRBJ1-2; a possible D gene is TRBD1 (5 bases). Germline CDR1 and CDR2: SEHNR and FQNEAQ (reference sequence). Deletions cut 1 base from V and 8 bases from J, with 14 bases between. This CDR3 has 14 residues. CDR3 bases: TGTGCCAGCAGCTTAGTCACAGGTACAAGAGGCTACACCTTC. This codes for CASSLVTGTRGYTF.

The rearrangement uses TRBV7-8 and TRBJ1-1, with D unresolved. The CDR3 length is 12 residues. Germline loops: CDR1 SGHVS, CDR2 FQNEAQ. Trimming removed 3 bases at V and 6 bases at J, with 8 bases between. CDR3 nucleotides: TGTGCCAGCAGCTTCCGCCTGGCTGAAGCTTTCTTT. Amino acid sequence: CASSFRLAEAFF.

V usage is TRBV19 and J usage is TRBJ2-1; D remains unclear. CDR1 is LNHDA, CDR2 SQIVND, per germline (reference sequence). V gave up 3 bases and J gave up 7 bases, with 4 bases separating them. The CDR3 consists of 11 residues. CDR3 bases: TGTGCCAGTAGTATTGTTAATGAGCAGTTCTTC. It specifies CASSIVNEQFF.

This chain joins TRBV7-8 and TRBJ1-5, with D possibly matching TRBD1 (5 bases). With 1 base removed from V and 2 bases from J, the gap between germline ends came to 12 bases. Germline-derived CDR1 and CDR2 are SGHVS and FQNEAQ. The CDR3 has 16 amino acids. DNA of the CDR3: TGTGCCAGCAGCTTAGTGGGTGGGGCTGGCAATCAGCCCCAGCATTTT. It encodes CASSLVGGAGNQPQHF.

This clonotype has just a few counts. The gene calls are TRBV24-1 and TRBJ2-1; the match to TRBD1 covers 10 bases. Germline trimming cut 4 bases from V and 2 bases from J; bases unmatched to any gene: 4. Germline V CDR1 and CDR2: KGHDR, SFDVKD. This CDR3 is built from 16 residues. The CDR3, as DNA: TGTGCCACCAGTGAGGAGGGGACAGGGGCCTACAATGAGCAGTTCTTC. This codes for CATSEEGTGAYNEQFF.

The chain links TRBV20-1 to TRBJ1-5; 9 bases are a match to TRBD1. This CDR3 spans 15 amino acids. The V gene end was trimmed by 0 bases and the J gene end by 7 bases; junction bases not matched to a gene: 7. Germline V gene data show CDR1 as DFQATT and CDR2 as SNEGSKA (reference sequence). CDR3 nucleotide sequence: TGCAGTGCTAGAGATATGGGACAGGGAGGCCAGCCCCAGCATTTT. Encoded protein: CSARDMGQGGQPQHF.

CDR3 in DNA: TGTGCCTGGAGATGGGGGAGCTCCTATAATTCACCCCTCCACTTT. This codes for CAWRWGSSYNSPLHF. This chain connects TRBV30 to TRBJ1-6, with a tentative D call TRBD1 (5 bases). There are 15 residues in the CDR3. The ends were cut back, 3 bases at V and 0 bases at J, with 9 bases in the middle. CDR1 and CDR2 from the germline V gene are GTSNPN and SVGIG (reference sequence).

The rearrangement joins TRBV7-8 to TRBJ2-5, with D tentatively TRBD1 (5 bases). Germline V gives CDR1 SGHVS, CDR2 FQNEAQ. The CDR3 contains 15 residues. V lost 1 base to trimming and J lost 2 bases, with 11 bases between them. The CDR3 DNA sequence: TGTGCCAGCAGCTTAGGATACAGGAAACAAGAGACCCAGTACTTC. It yields the protein CASSLGYRKQETQYF.

The CDR3 region is CAISEGRGNQPQHF. CDR3 bases: TGTGCCATCAGTGAAGGACGGGGAAATCAGCCCCAGCATTTT. V and J are TRBV10-3 and TRBJ1-5; D gene uncertain. CDR1 and CDR2 from the germline V gene are ENHRY and SYGVKD. The CDR3 covers 14 residues. Trimming cost V 3 bases and J 4 bases, with 10 bases left between them.

The chain employs TRBV20-1 and TRBJ2-3; no reliable D call. Germline V lookup: CDR1 DFQATT, CDR2 SNEGSKA (reference sequence). This CDR3 is 13 amino acids long. Trimming stripped 6 bases from V and 2 bases from J, with 12 bases between. The CDR3 reads CSANGLNTDTQYF. CDR3 in DNA: TGCAGTGCGAACGGGCTGAACACAGATACGCAGTATTTT.

The chain joins TRBV2 to TRBJ2-3; 7 bases align to TRBD2. Germline V gives CDR1 SNHLY, CDR2 FYNNEI. The CDR3 length is 17 residues. The trim removed 6 bases at V and 0 bases at J, leaving 12 bases unmatched. DNA of the CDR3: TGTGCCAGCAGGGACTACCCTAGCGGTACTAGCACAGATACGCAGTATTTT. Its protein product is CASRDYPSGTSTDTQYF.

The chain is built from TRBV11-1 and TRBJ2-1; 11 positions match TRBD2. Germline assignment: CDR1 SGHAT and CDR2 FQDESV (reference sequence). CDR3 length equals 14 residues. J gave up 9 bases and V 7 bases, and 8 bases lay outside the gene matches. CDR3 region: CASKPSGRSGEQFF. The DNA for the CDR3 is TGTGCCAGCAAACCTAGCGGGAGGAGTGGTGAGCAGTTCTTC.

This clonotype was detected ten times or more. The chain recombines TRBV4-2 with TRBJ2-5; 8 bases are a match to TRBD1. V lost 0 bases, J lost 2 bases, and 8 bases stayed unmatched. The CDR3 runs 17 residues. Germline V gene data show CDR1 as LGHNA and CDR2 as YNFKEQ. The CDR3 region has the DNA TGTGCCAGCAGCCAAGATCCCTCGACAGGGGAACAAGAGACCCAGTACTTC. As protein: CASSQDPSTGEQETQYF.

This clonotype was detected ten times or more. The chain joins TRBV20-1 to TRBJ1-4, with 10 bases matching TRBD1. CDR1 and CDR2 (germline): DFQATT, SNEGSKA (reference sequence). The J segment lost 6 bases and the V segment lost 6 bases, leaving 25 bases of the junction unmatched. The CDR3 extends over 20 amino acids. As DNA, the CDR3 is TGCAGTGCACCGCACCACCCCGGGACAGGGGCCAACACCGGGTATGAAAAACTGTTTTTT. Its protein product is CSAPHHPGTGANTGYEKLFF.

The sample holds one count of this clonotype. The V gene is TRBV19, the J gene TRBJ2-3; the D gene is possibly TRBD2 (6 bases). V lost 7 bases, J lost 3 bases, and 11 bases lay in between. Germline V gives CDR1 LNHDA, CDR2 SQIVND (reference sequence). The length of the CDR3 is 13 residues. As DNA, the CDR3 is TGTGCCAGTACGGTGGGGAGGACAGATACGCAGTATTTT. This codes for CASTVGRTDTQYF.

Remarks on this clonotype: Mismatch with germline at one junction end may stem from a read error. The DNA of the CDR3 is TGTGCCGGAGGACAGGGGGCAGGGACCGGGAAGCTGTTTTTT. Translated: CAGGQGAGTGKLFF. The chain recombines TRBV7-2 with TRBJ2-2, with 11 positions matching TRBD1. Germline values: CDR1 SGHTA, CDR2 FQGNSA. The CDR3 is 14 amino acids.

This clonotype was counted a few times. CDR3 region: CSVVPTKRVNNEQFF. For the CDR3, the DNA is TGCAGCGTTGTCCCGACAAAGCGAGTGAACAATGAGCAGTTCTTC. The chain uses TRBV29-1 and TRBJ2-1; no clear D gene. The CDR3 is 15 amino acids. V lost 4 bases and J lost 5, with 18 bases in between. Germline CDR1 and CDR2: SQVTM and ANQGSEA.

The chain has TRBV20-1 and TRBJ2-5; TRBD1 or TRBD2 may be the D gene (5 bases each). The CDR3 runs to 14 residues. V lost 5 bases and J lost 4, with 17 bases in between. From germline, CDR1 is DFQATT and CDR2 SNEGSKA (reference sequence). In DNA, the CDR3 is TGCAGTGCTGTTGGGGGACCCGGGCGAGAGACCCAGTACTTC. Its protein product is CSAVGGPGRETQYF.

The V and J genes are TRBV10-3 and TRBJ2-1; D uncertain. CDR1 ENHRY and CDR2 SYGVKD come from the germline V gene. Trimming took off 3 bases at V and 5 bases at J, with 5 bases between the two ends. CDR3 length equals 12 residues. The chain's CDR3 is CAISDRDNEQFF. The DNA for the CDR3 is TGTGCCATCAGTGATCGGGACAATGAGCAGTTCTTC.

CDR3 protein: CATSDLGGGYNEQFF. CDR3 nucleotides: TGTGCCACCAGTGATTTGGGAGGGGGTTACAATGAGCAGTTCTTC. This rearrangement joins TRBV24-1 to TRBJ2-1, with D perhaps given as TRBD1 or TRBD2 (6 bases each). Germline loops: CDR1 KGHDR, CDR2 SFDVKD. The CDR3 extends over 15 amino acids. The germline V and J ends were trimmed by 0 bases and 4 bases, with 9 bases remaining between them.

Ten or more counts support this clonotype. The chain links TRBV4-1 to TRBJ1-6, with a weak D call TRBD1 (6 bases). CDR1 and CDR2 (germline): MGHRA, YSYEKL. The CDR3 sequence is 15 residues long. V dropped 4 bases and J dropped 9 bases, with 16 bases sitting between them. CDR3 protein: CASSLYFGGASPLHF. CDR3 coding DNA: TGCGCCAGCAGCCTCTATTTTGGGGGGGCTTCACCCCTCCACTTT.

This rearrangement joins TRBV15 to TRBJ1-1; the D gene is possibly TRBD1 (6 bases). This CDR3 is 14 amino acids long. Trimming removed 2 bases from V and 1 base from J, with 8 bases in between. Germline lookup yields CDR1 LNHNV and CDR2 YYDKDF (reference sequence). CDR3 loop: CATSRPTGNTEAFF. The CDR3 coding sequence is TGTGCCACCAGCAGACCGACAGGGAACACTGAAGCTTTCTTT.

This clonotype was recorded many times. Here the CDR3 DNA reads TGTGCCGCCACAGAGAAAGTTATGAACACTGAAGCTTTCTTT. Translation: CAATEKVMNTEAFF. The rearrangement joins TRBV10-3 to TRBJ1-1; D gene unclear. Germline loops: CDR1 ENHRY, CDR2 SYGVKD. This CDR3 spans 14 amino acids. V lost 11 bases and J lost 0, with 16 bases in between.

The V call is TRBV14, the J call TRBJ2-5; TRBD1 agrees at 9 bases. V lost 4 bases and J lost 12; bases outside the gene matches: 12. The CDR3 consists of 14 residues. The germline V gene encodes CDR1 SGHDN and CDR2 FVKESK. CDR3 sequence reads: CASSPRDRVDQEYF. In DNA, the CDR3 is TGTGCCAGCAGCCCCCGGGACAGGGTGGACCAAGAGTACTTC.

This chain links TRBV2 with TRBJ1-6, with D tentatively TRBD1 (5 bases). Germline V gives CDR1 SNHLY, CDR2 FYNNEI. The V and J ends lost 10 bases and 7 bases respectively, with 14 bases between them. This CDR3 has 13 amino acids. CDR3 coding DNA: TGTGCCACCCCCGGGACGGAAAATTCACCCCTCCACTTT. The encoded protein is CATPGTENSPLHF. The whole variable domain, remainder taken from reference TRBV2 and TRBJ1-6, is EPEVTQTPSHQVTQMGQEVILRCVPISNHLYFYWYRQILGQKVEFLVSFYNNEISEKSEIFDDQFSVERPDGSNFTLKIRSTKLEDSAMYFCATPGTENSPLHFGNGTRLTVT.

The chain links TRBV25-1 to TRBJ2-1, with D possibly TRBD2 on 6 matching bases. CDR1 and CDR2 from the germline V gene are MGHDK and SYGVNS. The ends were cut back, 4 bases at V and 8 bases at J, with 9 bases in the middle. This CDR3 spans 12 amino acids. The CDR3 loop is CASSAGGDEQFF. The DNA for the CDR3 is TGTGCCAGCAGTGCCGGCGGGGATGAGCAGTTCTTC. Full variable domain (rest looked up from reference TRBV25-1 and TRBJ2-1): EADIYQTPRYLVIGTGKKITLECSQTMGHDKMYWYQQDPGMELHLIHYSYGVNSTEKGDLSSESTVSRIRTEHFPLTLESARPSHTSQYLCASSAGGDEQFFGPGTRLTVL.